This TCR beta chain was recorded in a study of early T cells in non-severe SARS-CoV-2 infection. Study as a whole: Sequencing input comprised bulk RNA from unsorted whole blood; chain pairing was not available.

Study-wide results and limits: Private and CD4 specificities were missed by VDJdb matching, which favored anti-spike CD8 responses.

Germline V gene lookup returns CDR1 LNHDA and CDR2 SQIVND (reference sequence). V lost 10 bases, J lost 3 bases, and 9 bases lay in between. The CDR3 spans 11 residues. On this clonotype: Its target is not known.

Unique molecular identifiers were added to individual cDNA molecules. Using its own MiXCR run on the 5' RACE reads, TCRdb lists one record per CDR3 protein. The data show under 85,000 distinct CDR3 sequences, 10% to 15% seen once. The chain recombines TRBV19 with TRBJ2-5; D remains unclear. The sequenced sample consisted of whole blood. This receptor was identified in an adult who was a healthcare worker with PCR-confirmed SARS-CoV-2 infection or an uninfected control (not recorded which). The CDR3 sequence: CATVQKETQYF. For the CDR3, the DNA is TGTGCCACTGTACAGAAAGAGACCCAGTACTTC.